The sequence of this T cell receptor beta chain was determined in a study of cytomegalovirus exposure and HLA in healthy donors. Study context: Earlier, 100 million to 130 million unique TCR beta sequences were recovered from some 200 million T cells by an analysis.

PCR was performed using 60 Vbeta and 13 Jbeta primers. Here immunoSEQ multiplex PCR was the method, and the copy in TCRdb shows in-frame clones only, minus some. The data show 170,000 or so clones, with around 81% seen just once and around 2.4% held by the top ten. The CDR3 covers 14 residues. Germline V lookup: CDR1 MNHEY, CDR2 SVGAGI. The V end lost 5 bases, the J end lost 4 bases, and 12 bases lay between the germline ends. The chain uses TRBV6-5 and TRBJ1-5; D uncertain. Input material: PBMCs. This sequence was found in a woman in her 30s in good health and CMV-seronegative. CDR3 coding DNA: TGTGCCAGCAGTACCACTTTAGCGAATCAGCCCCAGCATTTT. Its translation: CASSTTLANQPQHF.